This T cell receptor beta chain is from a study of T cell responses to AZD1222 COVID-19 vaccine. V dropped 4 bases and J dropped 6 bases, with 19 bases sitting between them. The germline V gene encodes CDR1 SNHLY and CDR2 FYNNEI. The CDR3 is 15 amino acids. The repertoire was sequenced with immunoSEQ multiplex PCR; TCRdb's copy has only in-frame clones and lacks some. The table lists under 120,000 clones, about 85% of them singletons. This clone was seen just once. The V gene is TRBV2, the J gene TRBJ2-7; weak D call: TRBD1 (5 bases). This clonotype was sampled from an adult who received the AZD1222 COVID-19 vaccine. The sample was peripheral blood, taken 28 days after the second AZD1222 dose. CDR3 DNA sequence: TGTGCCAGCAGTGTAATGGGGATTGGGGCCCTCGAGCAGTACTTC. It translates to CASSVMGIGALEQYF. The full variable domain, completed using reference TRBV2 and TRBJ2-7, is EPEVTQTPSHQVTQMGQEVILRCVPISNHLYFYWYRQILGQKVEFLVSFYNNEISEKSEIFDDQFSVERPDGSNFTLKIRSTKLEDSAMYFCASSVMGIGALEQYFGPGTRLTVT.